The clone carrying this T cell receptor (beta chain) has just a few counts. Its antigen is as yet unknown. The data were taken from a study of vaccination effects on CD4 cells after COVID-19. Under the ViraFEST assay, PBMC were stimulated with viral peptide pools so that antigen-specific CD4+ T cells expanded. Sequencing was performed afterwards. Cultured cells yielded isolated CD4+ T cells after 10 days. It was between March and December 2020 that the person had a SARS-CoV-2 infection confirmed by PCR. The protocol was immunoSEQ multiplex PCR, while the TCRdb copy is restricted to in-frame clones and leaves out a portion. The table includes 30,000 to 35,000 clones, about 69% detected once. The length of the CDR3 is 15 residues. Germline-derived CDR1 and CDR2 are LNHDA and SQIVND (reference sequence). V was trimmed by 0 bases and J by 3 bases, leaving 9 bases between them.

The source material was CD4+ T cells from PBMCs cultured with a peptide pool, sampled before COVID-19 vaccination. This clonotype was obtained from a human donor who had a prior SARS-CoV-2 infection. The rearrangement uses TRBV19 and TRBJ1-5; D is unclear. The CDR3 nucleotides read TGTGCCAGTAGTATAGATCCGGCAGACAATCAGCCCCAGCATTTT. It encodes CASSIDPADNQPQHF.